This TCR beta chain was observed in a study of T-cell memory formation after mild COVID-19. This clonotype was found a few times. TCRdb independently ran MiXCR on the 5' RACE reads; one entry per CDR3 protein. The sample includes 150,000 to 200,000 distinct CDR3 sequences, around 10% of them seen just once. The CDR3 is 14 amino acids. Germline CDR1 is LGHNA and CDR2 is YNFKEQ. The V end was cut by 1 base, the J end by 5 bases, with 12 bases between. The specimen was PBMCs or a T cell subset sorted from them (not recorded which). The chain recombines TRBV4-2 with TRBJ2-7; the D gene is possibly TRBD2 (5 bases). The receptor was derived from a man between 18 and 29 years old who had mild COVID-19 (a few samples of this study predate the infection). Cell type and time point are not known. The CDR3 coding sequence is TGTGCCAGCAGCCAAGGGCAGCCCGGGGACGAGCAGTACTTC. Residues: CASSQGQPGDEQYF.